These 2 T cell receptor beta chains share one sample of origin, sequenced in a study of cytomegalovirus exposure and HLA in healthy donors. Here immunoSEQ multiplex PCR was the method, and the copy in TCRdb shows in-frame clones only, minus some. This sample yields roughly 220,000 clones, of which approximately 80% are seen a single time; roughly an eighth belongs to the top ten. Sample: PBMCs. Receptor source: a woman aged 25 to 39 in good health and CMV-seropositive.

DNA of the CDR3: TGTGCCAGCAGCGCCCGACAGGGTACTCCTGAAGCTTTCTTT. Protein product: CASSARQGTPEAFF. This rearrangement joins TRBV9 to TRBJ1-1; 7 nucleotides line up with TRBD1. Germline loops: CDR1 SGDLS, CDR2 YYNGEE. This CDR3 has 14 residues. Trimming took 3 bases from V and 6 from J; bases not matched to a gene: 8.

CDR3 loop: CASSFGPNTGELFF. CDR3 nucleotide sequence: TGTGCCAGCAGCTTTGGGCCAAACACCGGGGAGCTGTTTTTT. This chain links TRBV11-2 with TRBJ2-2; D is uncertain. The length of the CDR3 is 14 residues. Germline V lookup: CDR1 SGHAT, CDR2 FQNNGV. V lost 3 bases and J lost 2, with 7 bases in between.